Shown below are 23 T cell receptor beta chains from a single sample sequenced in a study of blood T cells in healthy people across ages. A second about 7 to 11 cycle PCR used barcoded and J-beta primers. TCRdb itself ran the 5' RACE reads through MiXCR, one entry per CDR3 protein. This table holds over a million distinct CDR3 sequences, approximately 43% found once. Input material: blood. The origin of the receptors is a woman younger than 35 in good health.

The sample holds a few counts of this clonotype. This sequence joins TRBV6-5 and TRBJ2-1; 9 bases agree with TRBD2. J lost 8 bases, V lost 6 bases, and 11 bases had no gene match. CDR1 and CDR2 from the germline V gene are MNHEY and SVGAGI. The CDR3 covers 15 residues. As DNA, the CDR3 is TGTGCCAGCAGCGATCCCCTAGCGGGGATCCATGAGCAGTTCTTC. Its translation is CASSDPLAGIHEQFF.

This clonotype has just a few counts. J is TRBJ2-1 and V is TRBV20-1; 14 bases are shared with TRBD2. The V segment lost 6 bases and the J segment 2 bases; nucleotides outside the gene matches: 6. Germline-derived CDR1 and CDR2 are DFQATT and SNEGSKA (reference sequence). The CDR3 runs 16 residues. CDR3 DNA sequence: TGCAGTGCCAGGACTAGCGGGAGGAACCCCTACAATGAGCAGTTCTTC. Amino acid sequence: CSARTSGRNPYNEQFF.

Turning to this clonotype: Sequence at one end of the junction differs from germline and may be a read error. The V gene is TRBV7-2, the J gene TRBJ1-6, with a possible D match to TRBD1 (5 bases). The CDR3 sequence is 13 residues long. The V gene's germline CDR1 is SGHTA and CDR2 FQGNSA. This chain's CDR3 is CASSEGYSSPLHF. Here the CDR3 DNA reads TGTGCCAGCAGCGAGGGGTATAGTTCACCCCTCCACTTT.

Notes on this clonotype: Just one base apart from a much larger clone, this may be a read error. The rearrangement joins TRBV29-1 to TRBJ2-7; weak D call: TRBD1 (6 bases). Trimming stripped 4 bases from V and 0 bases from J, with 10 bases between. The V gene's germline CDR1 is SQVTM and CDR2 ANQGSEA. The CDR3 covers 13 residues. The CDR3 DNA follows: TGCAGCGTTGTGGGGACACTCTCCTACGAGCAGTACTTC. Amino acids: CSVVGTLSYEQYF.

This clonotype was counted between two and nine times. The genes are TRBV30 and TRBJ2-4; maybe TRBD2 (6 bases). The germline CDR1 and CDR2 sequences are GTSNPN and SVGIG (reference sequence). The CDR3 sequence is 14 residues long. Trimming removed 5 bases at V and 0 bases at J, with 11 bases between. CDR3 nucleotides: TGTGCCTGGGGGACTGGGCTAGCCAAAAACATTCAGTACTTC. Translating gives CAWGTGLAKNIQYF. Variable domain in full (rest from reference TRBV30 and TRBJ2-4): SQTIHQWPATLVQPVGSPLSLECTVEGTSNPNLYWYRQAAGRGLQLLFYSVGIGQISSEVPQNLSASRPQDRQFILSSKKLLLSDSGFYLCAWGTGLAKNIQYFGAGTRLSVL.

The chain links TRBV20-1 to TRBJ1-3, with 7 positions matching TRBD1. J gave up 8 bases and V 0 bases, and 7 bases lay outside the gene matches. This CDR3 has 14 amino acids. Germline V lookup: CDR1 DFQATT, CDR2 SNEGSKA (reference sequence). This CDR3 is CSARDTGQADTIYF. CDR3 DNA sequence: TGCAGTGCTAGAGATACCGGACAGGCGGACACCATATATTTT.

The rearrangement joins TRBV10-3 to TRBJ1-6, with TRBD1 matching 7 bases. V shed 6 bases and J 8 bases; nucleotides not matched to a gene: 7. The CDR3 covers 14 residues. The germline CDR1 and CDR2 sequences are ENHRY and SYGVKD. The CDR3 nucleotides are TGTGCCATCAGGGATGGGACAGCGGATTCACCCCTCCACTTT. Translation gives CAIRDGTADSPLHF.

V and J are TRBV20-1 and TRBJ1-2, with TRBD1 matching 10 bases. Unmatched junction bases numbered 8, after V lost 6 bases and J lost 4 bases. The CDR3 consists of 14 residues. The V gene's germline CDR1 is DFQATT and CDR2 SNEGSKA (reference sequence). In DNA, the CDR3 is TGCAGTGCCCCCCGGGACAGGGGTACCTATGGCTACACCTTC. It specifies CSAPRDRGTYGYTF.

This clonotype was seen just once. This chain connects TRBV13 to TRBJ1-5; no clear D gene. Trimming left V 7 bases short and J 0 bases short, with 10 bases between. This CDR3 has 14 residues. Germline V CDR1 and CDR2: PRHDT, FYEKMQ (reference sequence). The CDR3 sequence: CASKKAYSNQPQHF. In DNA, the CDR3 is TGTGCCAGCAAGAAGGCATATAGCAATCAGCCCCAGCATTTT.

J is TRBJ1-2 and V is TRBV11-2, with 9 positions matching TRBD1. In germline, CDR1 is SGHAT, CDR2 FQNNGV. There are 16 residues in the CDR3. V dropped 5 bases and J dropped 4; count of bases not matched to a gene: 11. The CDR3 sequence is CASSNLGQGVFYGYTF. Written as DNA, the CDR3 is TGTGCCAGCAGCAACCTGGGACAGGGAGTTTTCTATGGCTACACCTTC. Full variable domain (remainder filled in from reference TRBV11-2 and TRBJ1-2): EAGVAQSPRYKIIEKRQSVAFWCNPISGHATLYWYQQILGQGPKLLIQFQNNGVVDDSQLPKDRFSAERLKGVDSTLKIQPAKLEDSAVYLCASSNLGQGVFYGYTFGSGTRLTVV.

This clonotype was counted a few times. The CDR3, as DNA: TGCAGCGTTGAGTCCCAGACGCCGTGGCCAGATACGCAGTATTTT. This codes for CSVESQTPWPDTQYF. The chain has TRBV29-1 and TRBJ2-3; D unresolved. Deletions cut 3 bases from V and 4 bases from J, with 17 bases between. The CDR3 is made up of 15 amino acids. CDR1 SQVTM and CDR2 ANQGSEA come from the germline V gene.

The chain is built from TRBV5-5 and TRBJ2-1; 7 bases are a match to TRBD1. The CDR3 totals 20 residues. With 2 bases clipped from V and 4 bases from J, the junction kept 21 bases outside the gene matches. From germline, CDR1 is SGHKS and CDR2 YYEKEE (reference sequence). CDR3: CASSFHWATSGDRRYNEQFF. CDR3 in DNA: TGTGCCAGCAGCTTTCATTGGGCAACCTCCGGGGACAGAAGATACAATGAGCAGTTCTTC. The variable domain in full, with the rest retrieved from reference TRBV5-5 and TRBJ2-1, is DAGVTQSPTHLIKTRGQQVTLRCSPISGHKSVSWYQQVLGQGPQFIFQYYEKEERGRGNFPDRFSARQFPNYSSELNVNALLLGDSALYLCASSFHWATSGDRRYNEQFFGPGTRLTVL.

This chain connects TRBV21-1 to TRBJ2-5; whether TRBD2, the table's D call, matches the DNA was not checked. TRBV21-1 is deemed a pseudogene. The CDR3 contains 15 residues. In DNA, the CDR3 is TGTGCCAGCAGCAGCGGACTAGCGGGAGGAGGGGAGCAGTACTTC. This sequence encodes CASSSGLAGGGEQYF.

This clonotype was detected only a few times. The gene calls are TRBV20-1 and TRBJ2-1; the D gene is possibly TRBD2 (6 bases). Trimming took off 1 base at V and 1 base at J, with 17 bases between the two ends. The CDR3 runs to 17 residues. Germline V lookup: CDR1 DFQATT, CDR2 SNEGSKA (reference sequence). CDR3 amino acids: CSARGSVSGLSYNEQFF. CDR3 DNA sequence: TGCAGTGCTAGAGGATCGGTTAGCGGTCTATCCTACAATGAGCAGTTCTTC.

As regards this clonotype: At one end, the junction sequence differs from germline, possibly due to a read error. The chain is built from TRBV9 and TRBJ2-3; TRBD2 might be the D (7 bases). The CDR3 has 18 residues. Germline V CDR1 and CDR2: SGDLS, YYNGEE. The DNA for the CDR3 is TGCGCCAGCAGCGTAGCGGGTTTCGGGGGGCCGAATGCAGATACGCAGTATTTT. This encodes CASSVAGFGGPNADTQYF.

This clonotype was counted only a few times. In nucleotides, the CDR3 is TGCAGCGTTGAAGACCCAGACAGGAGTAACACCGGGGAGCTGTTTTTT. Translation: CSVEDPDRSNTGELFF. The V call is TRBV29-1, the J call TRBJ2-2; D possibly corresponds to TRBD1 (6 bases). The CDR3 has 16 amino acids. Trimming cost V 0 bases and J 2 bases, with 13 bases left between them. CDR1 is SQVTM and CDR2 is ANQGSEA in the germline V gene.

This chain uses TRBV7-6 with TRBJ2-3; TRBD2 matches 7 bases. Per the germline V gene, CDR1 is SGHVS and CDR2 is FNYEAQ. The CDR3 spans 14 residues. Trimming at V came to 8 bases and at J to 8 bases, leaving 13 bases not matched to a gene. CDR3 nucleotides: TGTGCCAGCGGGGAGGGAGGGCCCCGTGGTACGCAGTATTTT. Amino acids: CASGEGGPRGTQYF.

This clonotype has more than one count but fewer than ten. CDR3 protein: CASCQGSNQPQHF. CDR3 nucleotide sequence: TGTGCCAGCTGCCAGGGCAGCAATCAGCCCCAGCATTTT. The rearrangement links TRBV6-2 or TRBV6-3 to TRBJ1-5; D may be TRBD1 (5 bases). Trimming took 8 bases from V and 1 from J, leaving 9 bases between them. Germline CDR1 MNHEY, CDR2 SVGEGT. The CDR3 has 13 amino acids.

The chain couples TRBV27 to TRBJ2-7; 15 nucleotides match TRBD2. J lost 3 bases, V lost 6 bases, and 3 bases had no gene match. The CDR3 is 15 residues long. Germline CDR1 and CDR2: MNHEY and SMNVEV (reference sequence). CDR3 protein: CASRGTSGRFYEQYF. As DNA, the CDR3 is TGTGCCAGCAGAGGGACTAGCGGGAGGTTCTACGAGCAGTACTTC.

This clonotype appeared a few times. The genes are TRBV27 and TRBJ1-6; D gene ambiguous. The CDR3 is 16 residues long. Germline V CDR1 and CDR2: MNHEY, SMNVEV (reference sequence). Trimming took 4 bases from V and 3 from J, leaving 13 bases between them. The CDR3 reads CASSYSKPVYNSPLHF. CDR3 bases: TGTGCCAGCAGTTATTCAAAACCGGTCTATAATTCACCCCTCCACTTT.

The CDR3 region is CASSRLSRYTEAFF. CDR3 coding DNA: TGTGCCAGCAGCCGCCTCTCGCGGTACACTGAAGCTTTCTTT. The gene calls are TRBV7-2 and TRBJ1-1; D is unresolved. The germline CDR1 and CDR2 sequences are SGHTA and FQGNSA. This CDR3 has 14 amino acids. V lost 5 bases and J lost 3, with 13 bases in between.

The chain joins TRBV3-1 to TRBJ1-4; D might be TRBD1 (5 bases). The CDR3 covers 16 residues. Trimming took off 0 bases at V and 3 bases at J, with 11 bases between the two ends. In germline, CDR1 is LGHDT, CDR2 YNNKEL (reference sequence). This CDR3 reads CASSQDMGRANEKLFF. CDR3 sequence (DNA): TGTGCCAGCAGCCAAGATATGGGGCGAGCTAATGAAAAACTGTTTTTT.

This clonotype has only a few counts. This chain links TRBV6-1 with TRBJ1-5; D uncertain. V was cut by 2 bases and J by 4 bases, with 12 bases left in between. The V gene's germline CDR1 is MNHNS and CDR2 SASEGT. The length of the CDR3 is 15 residues. CDR3 nucleotides: TGTGCCAGCAGTGAAACCCCAGCGGGTAATCAGCCCCAGCATTTT. Its protein product is CASSETPAGNQPQHF.